Listed here are 28 T cell receptor beta chains from one sample, sequenced in a study of cytomegalovirus exposure and HLA in healthy donors (dated by TCRdb to about 2017). Library preparation used the immunoSEQ multiplex PCR assay. For the multiplex PCR, a mixture combining 60 forward primers for TCR Vbeta segments and 13 reverse primers for TCR Jbeta segments was used. The clones in this table, taken by TCRdb from immuneACCESS, are in-frame only. Not every clone is retained; where verified, under half of the shortfall comes from an unresolved V gene, and the cause of the rest is unknown. The sample yields about 150,000 clones; about 79% were counted once. About 0.64% of the sample is in the top ten clones. The material sequenced was PBMCs. These receptors were obtained from a male donor in good health and CMV-seronegative.

In DNA form, the CDR3 reads TGTGCCAGCAGCTTGTCCAGTAACACTGAAGCTTTCTTT. Translation: CASSLSSNTEAFF. J is TRBJ1-1 and V is TRBV5-5, with D hard to call. The CDR3 extends over 13 amino acids. The V gene's germline CDR1 is SGHKS and CDR2 YYEKEE (reference sequence). V lost 1 base and J 2 bases, leaving 6 bases between the germline ends.

In this sample, this clone turned up a few times. CDR3 sequence (DNA): TGTGCCAGCAGCTTGGCAGGGGTAGTCGGTGAAAAACTGTTTTTT. It encodes CASSLAGVVGEKLFF. The chain uses TRBV5-4 and TRBJ1-4, with a possible D match to TRBD1 (6 bases). V was shortened by 0 bases and J by 7 bases, with 13 bases between the two germline ends. Germline assignment: CDR1 SGHNT and CDR2 YYREEE (reference sequence). The CDR3 has 15 amino acids.

The J gene is TRBJ1-6, the V gene TRBV27; 12 bases map to TRBD1. The CDR3 loop spans 16 amino acids. Germline CDR1 and CDR2: MNHEY and SMNVEV (reference sequence). V trimming: 4 bases; J trimming: 5 bases; junction bases outside the gene matches: 3. In DNA, the CDR3 is TGTGCCAGCAGTTGGGGACAGGGGGCTCATAATTCACCCCTCCACTTT. This encodes CASSWGQGAHNSPLHF.

The chain has TRBV11-2 and TRBJ1-2; D not resolved. Germline lookup yields CDR1 SGHAT and CDR2 FQNNGV. The CDR3 contains 14 residues. V was trimmed by 5 bases and J by 3 bases, leaving 13 bases between them. In nucleotides, the CDR3 is TGTGCCAGCAGCCGCAGGCCAGCCGACTATGGCTACACCTTC. Its protein is CASSRRPADYGYTF.

In this sample, this clone turned up once. The rearrangement joins TRBV7-2 to TRBJ2-3, with 11 bases matching TRBD2. Germline trimming cut 1 base from V and 6 bases from J; bases unmatched to any gene: 9. Germline V gene data show CDR1 as SGHTA and CDR2 as FQGNSA. This CDR3 is built from 17 residues. The CDR3 DNA reads as TGTGCCAGCAGCTTAGTCAGGGCTAGCGGGAGGCGGGATACGCAGTATTTT. This gives the protein CASSLVRASGRRDTQYF.

The rearrangement joins TRBV5-6 to TRBJ2-3; 11 bases fit TRBD1. CDR1 is SGHDT and CDR2 is YYEEEE in the germline V gene. The ends lost 1 base at V and 4 bases at J; junction bases unmatched: 5. This CDR3 is built from 16 residues. The CDR3 sequence: CASSLPGQGGPDTQYF. The CDR3 nucleotides read TGTGCCAGCAGCTTGCCGGGACAGGGGGGGCCAGATACGCAGTATTTT.

The chain has TRBV7-6 and TRBJ1-4, with 7 bases aligning to TRBD1. The CDR3 contains 15 residues. V was clipped by 1 base and J by 3 bases; unmatched bases: 2. Germline-derived CDR1 and CDR2 are SGHVS and FNYEAQ. The DNA of the CDR3 is TGTGCCAGCAGCTTAGAGGGACAGCCTAATGAAAAACTGTTTTTT. Translation: CASSLEGQPNEKLFF.

The chain uses TRBV9 and TRBJ2-1, with 8 bases matching TRBD1. After removal of 0 bases from V and 4 bases from J, the junction contained 3 bases not matched to a gene. CDR1 and CDR2 from the germline V gene are SGDLS and YYNGEE. This CDR3 region has 15 residues. CDR3 DNA sequence: TGTGCCAGCAGCGTAGGGCAGGGGGCTTACAATGAGCAGTTCTTC. Its translation: CASSVGQGAYNEQFF.

This sequence joins TRBV13 and TRBJ1-6, with D possibly being TRBD1 (5 bases). There are 17 residues in the CDR3. CDR1 and CDR2 (germline): PRHDT, FYEKMQ (reference sequence). V gave up 5 bases and J gave up 4 bases, with 18 bases separating them. In nucleotides, the CDR3 is TGTGCCAGCAGCCCGTTCGGGGGAAGATTATATAATTCACCCCTCCACTTT. Translation: CASSPFGGRLYNSPLHF.

Regarding this clone: The junction departs from the called germline gene at one end, perhaps through a read error. The sample contains more than one DNA sequence encoding this CDR3. The rearrangement links TRBV30 to TRBJ1-1; D might be TRBD1 (6 bases). The CDR3 consists of 14 residues. CDR1 is GTSNPN, CDR2 SVGIG, per germline (reference sequence). This chain's CDR3 is CAWSTGPRATEAFF. The CDR3 region has the DNA TGCGCCTGGAGTACAGGGCCGAGAGCCACTGAAGCTTTCTTT.

The chain combines TRBV30 with TRBJ1-1; D remains ambiguous. The CDR3 is 11 residues long. The V gene lost 6 bases and the J gene lost 13 bases, with 18 bases spanning the gap. Germline CDR1 is GTSNPN and CDR2 is SVGIG (reference sequence). The CDR3 DNA sequence: TGTGCCTGCCCCGAGGGCCGGCGGGGTTTCTTT. Its translation is CACPEGRRGFF.

This sequence joins TRBV18 and TRBJ1-2; 7 nucleotides agree with TRBD1. Germline V lookup: CDR1 KGHSH, CDR2 LQKENI. The V segment lost 2 bases and the J segment 2 bases; nucleotides outside the gene matches: 2. There are 14 residues in the CDR3. As DNA, the CDR3 is TGTGCCAGCTCACCAGGACAGGCCAACTATGGCTACACCTTC. Protein product: CASSPGQANYGYTF.

V and J are TRBV11-1 and TRBJ1-1, with 8 nucleotides matching TRBD1. The CDR3 length is 13 residues. The ends lost 8 bases at V and 4 bases at J; junction bases unmatched: 6. Germline-derived CDR1 and CDR2 are SGHAT and FQDESV (reference sequence). Written as DNA, the CDR3 is TGTGCCAGCGGAATTACAGGGGGCACTGAAGCTTTCTTT. Translation: CASGITGGTEAFF. Looking up the rest from reference TRBV11-1 and TRBJ1-1 gives the full variable domain: EAEVAQSPRYKITEKSQAVAFWCDPISGHATLYWYRQILGQGPELLVQFQDESVVDDSQLPKDRFSAERLKGVDSTLKIQPAELGDSAMYLCASGITGGTEAFFGQGTRLTVV.

The chain couples TRBV7-9 to TRBJ2-1; D is ambiguous. Per the germline V gene, CDR1 is SEHNR and CDR2 is FQNEAQ (reference sequence). V was trimmed by 5 bases and J by 4 bases, leaving 3 bases between them. The CDR3 covers 11 residues. CDR3 sequence reads: CASSPYNEQFF. As DNA, the CDR3 is TGTGCCAGCAGCCCGTACAATGAGCAGTTCTTC.

The chain joins TRBV25-1 to TRBJ2-5; no definite D call. The end of the DNA fits TRBJ2-7 better, so the J call may be wrong. Germline CDR1 reads MGHDK; CDR2 reads SYGVNS. The CDR3 length is 14 residues. CDR3 region: CASSELGSFYEQYF. The CDR3 DNA sequence: TGTGCCAGCAGTGAATTGGGCAGCTTCTACGAGCAGTACTTC.

CDR3 sequence: CASSRSGTSGRDTQYF. The DNA of the CDR3 is TGTGCCAGTAGTCGTTCCGGGACTAGCGGGCGAGATACGCAGTATTTT. V usage is TRBV19 and J usage is TRBJ2-3; 12 bases map to TRBD2. The CDR3 runs 16 residues. In germline, CDR1 is LNHDA, CDR2 SQIVND (reference sequence). J gave up 5 bases and V 5 bases, and 8 bases lay outside the gene matches.

The rearrangement links TRBV18 to TRBJ2-2; D might be TRBD1 (5 bases). Germline V gene sequence: CDR1 KGHSH, CDR2 LQKENI. The CDR3 is made up of 15 amino acids. The V gene lost 3 bases and the J gene lost 2 bases, with 10 bases spanning the gap. The CDR3 protein is CASSPSGFNTGELFF. In DNA, the CDR3 is TGTGCCAGCTCACCCTCAGGGTTTAACACCGGGGAGCTGTTTTTT.

The rearrangement links TRBV19 to TRBJ1-2; D possibly corresponds to TRBD1 (6 bases). The ends were cut back, 3 bases at V and 4 bases at J, with 15 bases in the middle. Germline V gives CDR1 LNHDA, CDR2 SQIVND (reference sequence). The CDR3 is 15 residues long. The CDR3 loop is CASSIRGARVYGYTF. The CDR3 coding sequence is TGTGCCAGTAGTATTCGGGGGGCGCGGGTCTATGGCTACACCTTC.

The chain employs TRBV14 and TRBJ2-1, with D unclear. The CDR3 is made up of 13 amino acids. Germline V gene data show CDR1 as SGHDN and CDR2 as FVKESK. V dropped 0 bases and J dropped 13 bases, with 13 bases sitting between them. Here the CDR3 reads CASSQDGHLIQFF. For the CDR3, the DNA is TGTGCCAGCAGCCAAGATGGGCATTTAATACAGTTCTTC.

The chain carries TRBV7-2 and TRBJ1-4; 9 bases are a match to TRBD1. This CDR3 has 15 amino acids. CDR1 is SGHTA and CDR2 is FQGNSA in the germline V gene. Trimming removed 5 bases from V and 8 bases from J; junction bases left unmatched: 9. DNA for the CDR3: TGTGCCAGCAGCCTACAGGGGGCCGGGGGCGAAAAACTGTTTTTT. It encodes CASSLQGAGGEKLFF.

The rearrangement links TRBV5-6 to TRBJ2-1; 9 positions match TRBD1. The CDR3 runs to 16 residues. Per the germline V gene, CDR1 is SGHDT and CDR2 is YYEEEE. V trimming: 1 base; J trimming: 10 bases; junction bases outside the gene matches: 12. The chain's CDR3 is CASSLLNSLGTGEQFF. CDR3 nucleotide sequence: TGTGCCAGCAGCTTGTTAAATTCCTTGGGGACAGGGGAGCAGTTCTTC.

This rearrangement joins TRBV18 to TRBJ1-5; TRBD1 matches at 11 bases. Germline V gives CDR1 KGHSH, CDR2 LQKENI. This CDR3 is built from 18 residues. The ends lost 2 bases at V and 2 bases at J; junction bases unmatched: 8. The CDR3 reads CASSPGQGAPGGNQPQHF. The CDR3 coding sequence is TGTGCCAGCTCACCAGGACAGGGGGCGCCTGGGGGCAATCAGCCCCAGCATTTT.

The J gene is TRBJ2-3, the V gene TRBV29-1; TRBD1 matches 9 bases. The ends lost 8 bases at V and 4 bases at J; junction bases unmatched: 7. The CDR3 has 13 residues. The germline CDR1 and CDR2 sequences are SQVTM and ANQGSEA. The CDR3 region is CSSTGGAPDTQYF. The CDR3 DNA is TGCAGCTCCACAGGGGGCGCCCCAGATACGCAGTATTTT.

The chain links TRBV7-2 to TRBJ2-7; 10 nucleotides match TRBD1. CDR3 size: 15 residues. CDR1 is SGHTA, CDR2 FQGNSA, per germline. V trimming: 4 bases; J trimming: 3 bases; junction bases outside the gene matches: 6. The DNA of the CDR3 is TGTGCCAGCAGCTGGACCGGGACAGGGGTCTACGAGCAGTACTTC. Its translation: CASSWTGTGVYEQYF. The full variable domain, its missing parts supplied by reference TRBV7-2 and TRBJ2-7, is GAGVSQSPSNKVTEKGKDVELRCDPISGHTALYWYRQSLGQGLEFLIYFQGNSAPDKSGLPSDRFSAERTGGSVSTLTIQRTQQEDSAVYLCASSWTGTGVYEQYFGPGTRLTVT.

The chain recombines TRBV7-2 with TRBJ2-7; 7 bases map to TRBD1. The length of the CDR3 is 16 residues. With V trimmed by 4 bases and J by 2 bases, 11 bases remained unmatched. Germline V gene lookup returns CDR1 SGHTA and CDR2 FQGNSA. The CDR3, as DNA: TGTGCCAGCAGCTCAGTCGACAGGGAAAGGGCCTACGAGCAGTACTTC. As protein: CASSSVDRERAYEQYF.

This clone was observed a few times. CDR3 nucleotides: TGTGCCAGCAGTCTCCGACTAGCGGGAGTGCGTGAGCAGTACTTC. This codes for CASSLRLAGVREQYF. The genes are TRBV6-5 and TRBJ2-7; 12 bases agree with TRBD2. The CDR3 is 15 amino acids. With 5 bases clipped from V and 7 bases from J, the junction kept 9 bases outside the gene matches. CDR1 and CDR2 (germline): MNHEY, SVGAGI.

The CDR3 bases are TGTGCCAGCAGCAGCCCCAGGGGGCTTAAACGGAATGAGCAGTTCTTC. This gives the protein CASSSPRGLKRNEQFF. The chain recombines TRBV9 with TRBJ2-1; 8 nucleotides agree with TRBD1. Germline V lookup: CDR1 SGDLS, CDR2 YYNGEE. This CDR3 has 16 residues. After removal of 4 bases from V and 7 bases from J, the junction contained 13 bases not matched to a gene. The full variable domain, with the rest looked up from reference TRBV9 and TRBJ2-1, is DSGVTQTPKHLITATGQRVTLRCSPRSGDLSVYWYQQSLDQGLQFLIQYYNGEERAKGNILERFSAQQFPDLHSELNLSSLELGDSALYFCASSSPRGLKRNEQFFGPGTRLTVL.

This clone was found a few times. This chain links TRBV10-3 with TRBJ2-7; TRBD2 agrees at 8 bases. Germline loops: CDR1 ENHRY, CDR2 SYGVKD. The CDR3 totals 18 residues. V gave up 0 bases and J gave up 0 bases; unmatched junction bases: 10. CDR3 residues: CAISESSPTSERSYEQYF. Here the CDR3 DNA reads TGTGCCATCAGTGAGTCGTCCCCGACTAGCGAACGCTCCTACGAGCAGTACTTC.